What follows describes a single T cell receptor beta chain. Its antigen has not been determined. At one of its ends the junction is not consistent with the germline gene, which may arise from a read error. This sample is drawn from a study of cytomegalovirus exposure and HLA in healthy donors (TCRdb year 2017). For context, the study as a whole: An earlier analysis of approximately 590 of the donors reported 250 to 350 Gb of sequence data and roughly 110 million unique TCR beta sequences from 150 million to 200 million T cells. An early release that covered 500 to 800 HLA-typed donors contained 250 to 350 gigabases of sequencing data and about 93 million unique TCR sequences. Of the roughly 400 genotyped donors, around 81% fell in the genetic ancestry cluster associated with self-reported Caucasian donors. The aim of the study was to test whether cataloging public T cell receptors could identify signatures of past pathogen exposure. The study profiled the T cell repertoires of hundreds of subjects by immunosequencing and related them to cytomegalovirus serostatus. A separate validation cohort of roughly 110 different subjects was used in addition to the approximately 700-subject first cohort. The study combined high-throughput TCR immunosequencing, statistical association of individual TCRs with disease status, and machine learning to predict cytomegalovirus infection status. A later analysis re-examined previously published TCR beta repertoires from over 500 donors and added high-resolution HLA genotyping to investigate patterns of TCR occurrence. The later analysis used no new phenotypic data to find candidate immune exposures, relying instead on TCR beta sequences and their occurrence across donors. An earlier analysis of fewer than 700 of the donors applied high-throughput TCR beta sequencing to assess whether each TCR beta V gene segment acted as functional or pseudogenic. Donor age, sex, ethnicity and CMV serostatus were compiled together with the repertoire data. A later genetic analysis took genome-wide SNP genotypes for about 55% of the roughly 700 donors and used that subset as a discovery cohort. Every repertoire in the discovery cohort had been generated on one and the same sequencing platform. HLA typing included class I and class II loci at four-digit resolution. The number of donors typed differed by locus, with roughly 620-640 for A, B, C, DRB1 and DQB1, more than 500 for DQA1, approximately 570 for DPA1, and approximately 470 for DPB1. Four to six DR-DQ haplotypes were handled as single units for association and clustering because linkage in the cohort was strong. Among roughly 400 genotyped donors of the cohort, an average of 235,054 unique TCR beta nucleotide sequences were sequenced per donor, roughly a sixth of them non-productive. What the study reported, not specific to this receptor: A cluster of highly shared sequence variants was judged likely to represent a technical artifact of the sequencing pipeline. Compared with equally common non-associated chains, HLA-associated TCR beta chains in a later analysis were more clonally expanded and had lower generation probabilities. Some IMGT-functional V segments, including TRBV6-2 and TRBV6-3, could not be told apart with the 87-base-pair reads, so those segments were excluded. Because counts were too low, roughly 18 rarely observed V segments, including chromosome 9 orphons, were left out of the earlier analysis of 500 to 750 of the donors. In vitro tests confirmed that three of the cytomegalovirus-associated TCR beta chains recognize cytomegalovirus antigens. Several of the top co-occurrence clusters appeared to be linked to parvovirus B19, influenza, CMV and Epstein-Barr virus, according to a later analysis. CMV serostatus was the only immune exposure information available for the cohort. In a later analysis, TCR association rates were found to vary across HLA loci, with the most associated TCRs seen for DRB1 alleles and the fewest for HLA-C alleles. The authors suggested that the approach could potentially be extended to other disease states and immunological phenotypes. HLA typing was unavailable for some donors at each locus, so association tests used only the typed subset. Assigning TCR associations to individual alleles was difficult when HLA alleles, especially DR and DQ, strongly co-occurred. Specific HLA alleles were associated with 15,000 to 20,000 TCR beta sequences at a false discovery rate of 0.05 in a later analysis. Broadly in line with IMGT annotations, most TCR beta V segments showed up in productive rearrangements about 87% or about 30% of the time in an earlier analysis of 587 of the donors. The cohort was sequenced for TCR beta chains only, and without alpha or paired-chain data the features that could be detected were limited. In both the original and validation cohorts, the classifier was reported to diagnose cytomegalovirus status with high specificity and sensitivity. According to a later analysis, most CMV-associated TCR beta chains appeared to be HLA-restricted, and the HLA associations seemed to be driven largely by CMV exposure. A further reported finding was that TCR beta sequences accurately predicted the HLA-A and HLA-B alleles for most subjects in the first cohort. In a later genetic analysis, fewer N-insertions in productive TCRs were reported among donors in an Asian-associated ancestry cluster than the approximately 710-donor mean. In a later genetic analysis, a missense DCLRE1C variant was associated with V-gene and J-gene trimming of TCR beta chains, and the association was replicated in an independent cohort. Linkage disequilibrium might explain the correlated functional status among segregating V segments, but an unknown experimental factor could not be ruled out. The study listed 150 to 200 TCR beta chains as associated with cytomegalovirus. While some public TCRs were present in many individuals, most TCR sequences turned up only very rarely across donors. Sequencing depth was assumed to be roughly uniform across donors in the presence/absence analyses, though that assumption may not hold.

The cohort comprised around 700 healthy bone marrow donors. Cohort members were all nominally healthy when sampled, although unrecorded immune exposures were likely present. The donor was CMV seropositive and belonged to the group of 250 to 300 seropositive cohort members. A peripheral blood sample was collected from each donor, and TCR beta sequencing was performed on peripheral blood mononuclear cells. Genomic DNA extraction from the blood cell samples was performed with the Qiagen DNeasy Blood Extraction Kit. From the germline V gene, CDR1 is SNHLY and CDR2 is FYNNEI. Inclusive of the bounding cysteine and phenylalanine, the CDR3 is 13 residues long. The read is trimmed to its CDR3 DNA, 39 bases read in frame from base 1. To prepare the library, the immunoSEQ multiplex PCR assay was applied. The multiplex PCR relied on a mix of 60 forward primers for TCR Vbeta segments and 13 reverse primers for TCR Jbeta segments. The CDR3 region of rearranged TCR beta genes was amplified from genomic DNA by a multiplex PCR assay. Amplified TCR beta libraries were sequenced as 87-base-pair reads on the Illumina HiSeq System. Per the original workflow: In a later analysis, around 80 million unique TCR beta chains were counted across the roughly 700 repertoires, and roughly 10 million of these chains were shared by at least two donors. To remove PCR and sequencing errors, raw reads were error-corrected and collapsed into unique sequences using a nearest-neighbor algorithm that merged closely related sequences. Alignment of CDR3 sequences to IMGT reference sequences was used to assign V, D and J gene segments. For a sequence to be retained, a match of at least six nucleotides to both a V gene segment and a J gene segment was required. A rearrangement counted as productive if the CDR3 had no stop codons and remained in frame with V and J, and every other rearrangement counted as non-productive. CDR3 was defined by IMGT convention, running from the second conserved V-encoded cysteine to the conserved J-encoded phenylalanine. The earlier analysis of 587 of the donors excluded sequences that lacked an unambiguous match to a single V gene segment. In an earlier analysis of a few hundred of the donors, a V segment was called functional when productive rearrangements were above 56.7%, and segregating when the standard deviation between donors exceeded 5%. A statistical classification framework was built to diagnose cytomegalovirus status from the catalog of TCR beta chain sequences. In a later analysis, V and J genes were assigned by comparing TCR nucleotide sequences against IMGT/GENE-DB human TR gene sequences. In a later analysis, CDR3 sequences and most-parsimonious VDJ recombination scenarios were assigned using the TCRdist pipeline. In a later analysis, each TCR beta chain was defined by its CDR3 amino acid sequence together with its V-gene family, and reads lacking a unique V-gene family were excluded. As a way to deal with suspected cross-contamination and a sequencing artifact, a later analysis dropped 450 to 700 nucleotide sequences that were highly shared and had low generation probability. In a later analysis, a clonal expansion index was calculated for each public chain from normalized within-repertoire ranks of inferred template counts. Generation probabilities in a later analysis came from a VDJ recombination model fitted to out-of-frame rearrangements, and those results were checked against IGoR. A later analysis scored TCR-TCR, TCR-HLA and TCR-CMV co-occurrence with hypergeometric tests, applying a repertoire-size bias correction to TCR pairs. In a later analysis, false discovery rates were estimated by permuting HLA or CMV assignments 20 times. In a later analysis, co-occurring TCRs were grouped using DBSCAN, and TCRdist sequence similarity was added for clustering within HLA-allele-positive subsets. Repertoires with fewer than 30,000 or more than 120,000 public chains, plus five repertoires with anomalous nucleotide sharing, were excluded from co-occurrence clustering. Entries here come from immuneACCESS through TCRdb and include only in-frame sequences with V and J called. Some clones fail to appear in such tables; in the studies checked, an unresolved V gene covers under half of the shortfall, and the cause of the remainder is unknown. The DNA was the basis for D and trimming; V, J and clone size are from that table. The sample records about 120,000 clones, over 80% of which are singletons. About 20% of the sample comes from the top ten.

The clonotype originates from a man aged 18 to 29 in good health and CMV-seropositive. The chain links TRBV2 with TRBJ1-1, with no D gene named confidently. Sample: PBMCs. The DNA is as follows: TGCCTTATCCCTAAGGGAGTGAACACTGAAGCTTTCTTT. It codes for CLIPKGVNTEAFF.